The source of this TCR beta chain is a study of neoadjuvant anti-PD-1 for oral cavity cancer. Findings and limits, study-wide: Treg/Th17 ratio rose with pretreatment blood and fell with post-treatment tumor TCRbeta clonality.

The J segment lost 6 bases and the V segment lost 4 bases, leaving 7 bases of the junction unmatched. There are 14 residues in the CDR3. CDR1 SGHNT and CDR2 YENEEA come from the germline V gene. For this clone: Its cognate antigen is unknown.

Indicated time point: after neoadjuvant nivolumab, at surgical resection. PBMC libraries mostly used 480 ng of input genomic DNA, with six replicates per sample. Here immunoSEQ multiplex PCR was the method, and the copy in TCRdb shows in-frame clones only, minus some. The data hold roughly 8,900 clones, with just over 65% observed a single time. Sequencing was performed on PBMCs, taken after nivolumab (anti-PD-1) treatment. The chain recombines TRBV11-3 with TRBJ2-7, with 9 nucleotides matching TRBD1. This receptor was obtained from a person aged 40 to 85 with oral cavity squamous cell carcinoma. In DNA, the CDR3 is TGTGCCAGCAGCTCAGGGACAGGGTTTCGCGAGCAGTACTTC. The encoded protein is CASSSGTGFREQYF.